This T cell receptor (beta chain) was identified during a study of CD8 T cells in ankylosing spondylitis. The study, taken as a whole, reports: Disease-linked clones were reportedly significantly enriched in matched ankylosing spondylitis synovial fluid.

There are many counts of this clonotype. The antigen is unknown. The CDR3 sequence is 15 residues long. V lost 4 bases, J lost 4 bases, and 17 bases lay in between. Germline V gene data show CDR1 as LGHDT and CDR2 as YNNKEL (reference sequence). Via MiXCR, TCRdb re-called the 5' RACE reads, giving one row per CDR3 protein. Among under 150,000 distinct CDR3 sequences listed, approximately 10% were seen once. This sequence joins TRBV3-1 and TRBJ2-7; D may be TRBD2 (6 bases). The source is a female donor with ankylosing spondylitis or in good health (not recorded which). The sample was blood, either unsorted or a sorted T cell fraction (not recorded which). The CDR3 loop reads CASSPLGGKRYEQYF. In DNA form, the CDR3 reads TGTGCCAGCAGCCCGCTGGGAGGCAAGCGGTACGAGCAGTACTTC.